The clone carrying this T cell receptor (beta chain) was detected ten times or more. The sample comes from a study of molecular identifiers for immune sequencing clone quantification. Each CDR3 protein gets one entry after TCRdb re-called the PCR reads with MiXCR. The sample yields over 55,000 distinct CDR3 sequences, 15% to 20% seen once. Germline loops: CDR1 MNHEY, CDR2 SVGAGI. The CDR3 sequence is 14 residues long. V shed 2 bases and J shed 7 bases, with 14 bases lying between them. The clonotype originates from a human donor in good health. Some libraries in this study had Jurkat cell RNA spiked in. V gene TRBV6-5 combines with J gene TRBJ1-1; D remains ambiguous. The source material was naive CD8+ T cells from blood, with Jurkat cell RNA spiked in. The subset here: FACS-sorted CD8+CD4-CCR7+CD45RA+ naive T cells. CDR3 DNA: TGTGCCAGCAGTTACGGACGAGGCGGTTATGAAGCTTTCTTT. It yields the protein CASSYGRGGYEAFF.